This paragraph reports one TCR beta chain. Its antigen is currently not known. No clone much larger than this one lies a single base away; base qualities are absent. From its cysteine to its phenylalanine, the CDR3 spans 16 amino acids. This entry keeps only the CDR3 DNA: 48 bases, framed from base 1. The germline V gene encodes CDR1 ENHRY and CDR2 SYGVKD. The germline V end is reduced by 6 bases and the J end by 2 bases; junction bases left unmatched: 4. The time point label for this specimen denotes: cells obtained before transplantation from donor or recipient. CD3+CD4+ and CD3+CD8+ populations were FACS-sorted from unstimulated pre-transplant donor and recipient cells taken from spleen or lymph nodes. The data belong to a study of graft-versus-host responses after intestinal transplantation listed by TCRdb under 2021. The study in broad terms: The transplants that recipients got were multivisceral, liver-intestinal, or isolated intestinal. All recipients received anti-thymocyte globulin induction followed by maintenance tacrolimus and steroids for three to four years. Bulk TCR-beta CDR3 sequencing was used to track graft-versus-host and host-versus-graft alloreactive T cell clones in the graft, circulation and bone marrow after intestinal transplantation. To identify alloreactive clones, pre-transplant mixed lymphocyte reaction products were sequenced and compared with unstimulated pre-transplant donor and recipient T cells. Of the 20 to 25 intestinal transplant recipients enrolled in the cohort, one of whom was a retransplant, 3 patients without pretransplant specimens were excluded. Donor T cell macrochimerism was defined as a peak of at least 4% donor T cells among recipient peripheral blood mononuclear cells. Rather than being sequenced by the commercial service, samples from three later patients were sequenced in-house on an Illumina MiSeq and processed with MiXCR. Summary of the overall study and its limitations: GvH clones were detected in recipient bone marrow, and some of these GvH clones were observed earlier in ileal mucosa or blood, consistent with an intestinal mucosal origin. Early after transplant, peak levels of circulating GvH clones were found to be associated with declines in HvG clones. In the allografts of patients with donor T cell macrochimerism, GvH to HvG T cell clonal ratios were high. Conclusions were limited by the relatively low number and heterogeneity of intestinal transplant patients.

The library was built by means of the immunoSEQ multiplex PCR assay. In most patients, genomic DNA was isolated using the Qiagen DNeasy Blood and Tissue Kit and sent frozen to Adaptive Biotechnologies for TCR sequencing. For most patients, genomic DNA was subjected to high-throughput TCR-beta CDR3 sequencing by Adaptive Biotechnologies. The authors' pipeline ran thus. TCR sequencing data were retrieved from Adaptive's ImmunoSEQ software for 18 patients, whereas a few other patients were processed with MiXCR and VDJtools. To correct CD4 versus CD8 sorting errors, sequences present in both subsets at a frequency ratio below 5:1 were removed. CDR3 nucleotide sequences shared by donor and recipient were removed because the origin of these sequences could not be assigned. At least 2-fold expansion over unstimulated cells and a minimum CFSE-low frequency of 0.002% (template counts) or 0.001% (read counts) were required for clones to be classified as alloreactive. Clones detected in sequenced pre-transplant spleen, lymph node, or MLR CFSE-low populations of the donor or recipient were defined as mappable. The cumulative frequency of alloreactive clones was calculated as a percentage of all sequences, weighted by copy number. TCRdb re-hosts the immuneACCESS table, in-frame sequences only. Its copies lack some clones; in the studies checked, an unresolved V gene accounts for under half of them, and the cause for the rest is not known. D and trimming were read from the DNA, whereas the V and J calls and clone size are those reported in that table. In this sample the table shows nearly 110,000 clones, 87% of which occur a single time. The top ten hold about 0.75% of the sample.

The sequencing here drew on unstimulated CD4+ T cells sorted from spleen or lymph node cells, taken before transplant. The V gene is TRBV10-3 and the J gene is TRBJ2-3; 14 bases in the middle match TRBD2. The source of this sequence is a human donor who was the organ donor for an intestinal transplant. The DNA sequence follows: TGTGCCATCAGGCGGACTAGCGGGAGGACCACAGATACGCAGTATTTT. Its translation reads: CAIRRTSGRTTDTQYF.